The 28 T cell receptor beta chains given below trace back to one sample, sequenced in a study of PD-L1 blockade in urothelial cancer. The data were produced by immunoSEQ multiplex PCR, yet TCRdb's version contains in-frame clones alone and is incomplete. The sample has 15,000 to 20,000 clones, around 81% seen once. The time point is: peripheral blood 6 weeks after treatment start. Sequencing used PBMCs, obtained around atezolizumab (anti-PD-L1) treatment. Receptors originate from a man aged 50 to 59 with urothelial cancer.

The V call is TRBV5-1, the J call TRBJ2-5, with 8 positions matching TRBD2. The CDR3 totals 16 residues. With V trimmed by 4 bases and J by 4 bases, 12 bases remained unmatched. Germline lookup yields CDR1 SGHRS and CDR2 YFSETQ. CDR3 coding DNA: TGCGCCAGCAGCATGGAACTAGCGGACGAGGGAGAGACCCAGTACTTC. It specifies CASSMELADEGETQYF.

The rearrangement uses TRBV15 and TRBJ1-1; D might be TRBD1 (6 bases). The CDR3 is made up of 13 amino acids. Germline V gives CDR1 LNHNV, CDR2 YYDKDF (reference sequence). Trimming stripped 3 bases from V and 3 bases from J, with 8 bases between. The CDR3, as DNA: TGTGCCACCAGCAGGAACAGGGACACTGAAGCTTTCTTT. Translating gives CATSRNRDTEAFF.

This sequence joins TRBV19 and TRBJ1-5; 7 bases map to TRBD1. The V gene's germline CDR1 is LNHDA and CDR2 SQIVND (reference sequence). J was trimmed by 6 bases and V by 2 bases; bases with no gene match: 4. The CDR3 length is 14 residues. The CDR3 loop reads CASSISRGSQPQHF. Here the CDR3 DNA reads TGTGCCAGTAGTATATCCAGGGGGAGTCAGCCCCAGCATTTT.

The V gene is TRBV13, the J gene TRBJ2-6, with 10 positions matching TRBD1. Per germline, CDR1 PRHDT and CDR2 FYEKMQ (reference sequence). This CDR3 comprises 18 residues. V lost 4 bases and J lost 0; bases outside the gene matches: 6. The CDR3 DNA follows: TGTGCCAGCAGCTACGCCCGGACAGGGGGCTCTGGGGCCAACGTCCTGACTTTC. Its translation is CASSYARTGGSGANVLTF.

The chain couples TRBV7-9 to TRBJ2-1; 12 positions agree with TRBD1. V lost 4 bases, J lost 4 bases, and 2 bases stayed unmatched. Germline V gene data show CDR1 as SEHNR and CDR2 as FQNEAQ (reference sequence). There are 15 residues in the CDR3. This CDR3 is CASSSGQGAYNEQFF. The CDR3 DNA sequence: TGTGCCAGCAGCTCGGGACAGGGGGCGTACAATGAGCAGTTCTTC.

The chain joins TRBV6-4 to TRBJ2-1; 14 bases map to TRBD2. Germline V gene data show CDR1 as MRHNA and CDR2 as SNTAGT. V dropped 4 bases and J dropped 7; count of bases not matched to a gene: 0. The CDR3 contains 14 residues. The CDR3 sequence is CASSGTSGGNEQFF. In DNA, the CDR3 is TGTGCCAGCAGTGGGACTAGCGGGGGGAATGAGCAGTTCTTC.

The rearrangement uses TRBV7-9 and TRBJ2-7; D is perhaps TRBD2 (7 bases). CDR1 SEHNR and CDR2 FQNEAQ come from the germline V gene (reference sequence). Trimming took 7 bases from V and 0 from J, leaving 19 bases between them. This CDR3 comprises 16 residues. The CDR3 DNA sequence: TGTGCCAGCAACCTGGCGGGGGCTTCTAGCTCCTACGAGCAGTACTTC. Amino acid sequence: CASNLAGASSSYEQYF.

In its sample, this clone was seen once. J is TRBJ2-7 and V is TRBV7-2, with 7 positions matching TRBD2. Looked up from germline, CDR1 is SGHTA and CDR2 is FQGNSA. The V gene end was trimmed by 1 base and the J gene end by 3 bases; junction bases not matched to a gene: 6. The CDR3 extends over 15 amino acids. The CDR3 DNA sequence: TGTGCCAGCAGCTTAGATGGGGGGGGGTTCTACGAGCAGTACGTC. Translation: CASSLDGGGFYEQYV.

There are a few counts of this clone. The chain uses TRBV6-1 and TRBJ1-1; 7 bases line up with TRBD1. After removal of 1 base from V and 5 bases from J, the junction contained 4 bases not matched to a gene. The CDR3 runs to 14 residues. Germline V gene lookup returns CDR1 MNHNS and CDR2 SASEGT. The DNA for the CDR3 is TGTGCCAGCAGTGAAGGGGACAGTTGGACTGAAGCTTTCTTT. Protein sequence: CASSEGDSWTEAFF.

The rearrangement links TRBV15 to TRBJ2-1, with D perhaps matching TRBD1 (6 bases). The CDR3 contains 15 residues. Looked up from germline, CDR1 is LNHNV and CDR2 is YYDKDF (reference sequence). The V end was cut by 3 bases, the J end by 0 bases, with 9 bases between. In nucleotides, the CDR3 is TGTGCCACCAGCAGTTTACAGGGCTCCTACAATGAGCAGTTCTTC. It encodes CATSSLQGSYNEQFF.

The V gene is TRBV2, the J gene TRBJ2-1; 9 nucleotides agree with TRBD2. The CDR3 spans 15 residues. Trimming took 1 base from V and 6 from J; bases not matched to a gene: 4. The germline V gene encodes CDR1 SNHLY and CDR2 FYNNEI. In DNA, the CDR3 is TGTGCCAGCAGTGAAGTGGGACTAGCCTTCAATGAGCAGTTCTTC. Its translation: CASSEVGLAFNEQFF.

This chain joins TRBV5-1 and TRBJ2-7; TRBD2 matches 9 bases. Germline V lookup: CDR1 SGHRS, CDR2 YFSETQ. This CDR3 is 21 amino acids long. V lost 5 bases, J lost 3 bases, and 27 bases stayed unmatched. This CDR3 is CASRPTGRPGGRASIIYEQYF. CDR3 in DNA: TGCGCCAGCAGGCCGACAGGGCGCCCCGGCGGGAGGGCCTCCATTATCTACGAGCAGTACTTC.

This chain connects TRBV19 to TRBJ1-2; TRBD1 is a possible D gene (5 bases). Germline assignment: CDR1 LNHDA and CDR2 SQIVND (reference sequence). This CDR3 has 14 amino acids. Trimming cost V 1 base and J 6 bases, with 12 bases left between them. The CDR3 reads CASSIVQGDHGYTF. CDR3 bases: TGTGCCAGTAGTATAGTTCAGGGTGACCATGGCTACACCTTC.

The CDR3 spells CASSPGQGKSGYTF. CDR3 DNA: TGTGCCAGCTCACCGGGACAGGGGAAGAGTGGCTACACCTTC. The chain is built from TRBV18 and TRBJ1-2, with 10 bases matching TRBD1. This CDR3 is 14 amino acids long. V dropped 3 bases and J dropped 7; count of bases not matched to a gene: 5. Germline V CDR1 and CDR2: KGHSH, LQKENI.

The chain has TRBV2 and TRBJ1-1; a weak D match, TRBD1 (5 bases). CDR3 size: 14 residues. Trimming removed 6 bases at V and 1 base at J, with 12 bases between. The germline gives CDR1 SNHLY, CDR2 FYNNEI. The CDR3 region has the DNA TGTGCCAGCAGGTTGACAGATACGAACACTGAAGCTTTCTTT. Protein sequence: CASRLTDTNTEAFF.

V and J are TRBV9 and TRBJ2-7, with TRBD2 as a possible D gene (5 bases). The CDR3 runs to 14 residues. Germline V lookup: CDR1 SGDLS, CDR2 YYNGEE. Trimming removed 0 bases at V and 3 bases at J, with 10 bases between. In DNA form, the CDR3 reads TGTGCCAGCAGCGTAGGAGGGCCCGGCTACGAGCAGTACTTC. Amino acid sequence: CASSVGGPGYEQYF.

The table lists this clone with a count of one. The V call is TRBV11-2, the J call TRBJ2-2; D is ambiguous. V was pared by 2 bases and J by 6 bases, with 7 bases between. The CDR3 runs to 13 residues. Germline V gene data show CDR1 as SGHAT and CDR2 as FQNNGV. CDR3: CASSLSRAGELFF. The CDR3 nucleotides read TGTGCCAGCAGCTTAAGCCGGGCCGGGGAGCTGTTTTTT.

The chain couples TRBV2 to TRBJ1-5; 8 bases align to TRBD1. CDR3 length equals 13 residues. Per germline, CDR1 SNHLY and CDR2 FYNNEI. V was clipped by 6 bases and J by 5 bases; unmatched bases: 3. In DNA form, the CDR3 reads TGTGCCAGCAGCTCAGGGGGCGATCAGCCCCAGCATTTT. Translating gives CASSSGGDQPQHF. The full variable domain, rest sourced from reference TRBV2 and TRBJ1-5, is EPEVTQTPSHQVTQMGQEVILRCVPISNHLYFYWYRQILGQKVEFLVSFYNNEISEKSEIFDDQFSVERPDGSNFTLKIRSTKLEDSAMYFCASSSGGDQPQHFGDGTRLSIL.

This chain uses TRBV5-1 with TRBJ2-7; TRBD2 agrees at 15 bases. Germline-derived CDR1 and CDR2 are SGHRS and YFSETQ. V lost 4 bases and J lost 4; bases outside the gene matches: 6. The CDR3 extends over 16 amino acids. CDR3 protein: CASSEMGLAGGYEQYF. For the CDR3, the DNA is TGCGCCAGCAGCGAGATGGGACTAGCGGGAGGATACGAGCAGTACTTC.

The V gene is TRBV6-1, the J gene TRBJ2-7, with 7 bases identical to TRBD1. This CDR3 contains 15 residues. Looked up from germline, CDR1 is MNHNS and CDR2 is SASEGT. V gave up 7 bases and J gave up 2 bases; unmatched junction bases: 11. The CDR3 nucleotides read TGTGCCAGCACCCACGCGGACAGGCTTACCTACGAGCAGTACTTC. Encoded protein: CASTHADRLTYEQYF.

This chain connects TRBV5-4 to TRBJ2-1; perhaps TRBD1 as D (5 bases). CDR1 SGHNT and CDR2 YYREEE come from the germline V gene (reference sequence). V was shortened by 9 bases and J by 2 bases, with 12 bases between the two germline ends. The CDR3 consists of 13 residues. The CDR3 sequence: CATQGGTYNEQFF. DNA of the CDR3: TGTGCCACGCAGGGCGGAACCTACAATGAGCAGTTCTTC.

This clone showed up just a few times. The rearrangement joins TRBV6-4 to TRBJ2-2, with 7 bases aligning to TRBD2. The V gene's germline CDR1 is MRHNA and CDR2 SNTAGT. This CDR3 spans 16 amino acids. The trim removed 0 bases at V and 6 bases at J, leaving 7 bases unmatched. CDR3 coding DNA: TGTGCCAGCAGTGACTCTGGGGGAGGGCCCGCCGGGGAGCTGTTTTTT. It is translated as CASSDSGGGPAGELFF.

The rearrangement joins TRBV7-6 to TRBJ1-6, with TRBD1 identical over 9 bases. CDR1 SGHVS and CDR2 FNYEAQ come from the germline V gene. There are 14 residues in the CDR3. J lost 15 bases, V lost 5 bases, and 11 bases had no gene match. The CDR3 region is CASSTGTGSSLLHF. DNA for the CDR3: TGTGCCAGCAGCACCGGGACAGGGTCTTCTCTCCTCCACTTT.

The rearrangement uses TRBV19 and TRBJ2-7, with no clear D. V lost 5 bases, J lost 5 bases, and 10 bases lay in between. The CDR3 runs 12 residues. CDR1 and CDR2 (germline): LNHDA, SQIVND (reference sequence). The CDR3 region has the DNA TGTGCCAGTAGTCAGTCCACTAACGAGCAGTACTTC. Residues: CASSQSTNEQYF. Complete variable domain (other parts from reference TRBV19 and TRBJ2-7): DGGITQSPKYLFRKEGQNVTLSCEQNLNHDAMYWYRQDPGQGLRLIYYSQIVNDFQKGDIAEGYSVSREKKESFPLTVTSAQKNPTAFYLCASSQSTNEQYFGPGTRLTVT.

This clone is medium-sized (0.01 to 0.1%). The V gene is TRBV9, the J gene TRBJ2-1, with a tentative D call TRBD1 (6 bases). This CDR3 has 15 residues. Germline CDR1 SGDLS, CDR2 YYNGEE. The ends were cut back, 2 bases at V and 6 bases at J, with 15 bases in the middle. CDR3 in DNA: TGTGCCAGCAGCGTTTACGGGGTAGGGGGCAATGAGCAGTTCTTC. It codes for CASSVYGVGGNEQFF.

This clone was seen only a few times. The chain couples TRBV7-9 to TRBJ2-2; TRBD2 aligns across 7 bases. Germline trimming cut 6 bases from V and 5 bases from J; bases unmatched to any gene: 15. This CDR3 has 17 amino acids. Germline CDR1 is SEHNR and CDR2 is FQNEAQ (reference sequence). The CDR3 DNA reads TGTGCCAGCAGGTCAGCCATGGCGGGAGATAGGACCGGGGAGCTGTTTTTT. This encodes CASRSAMAGDRTGELFF.

The rearrangement joins TRBV11-2 to TRBJ2-2; D is uncertain. The germline V gene has CDR1 SGHAT and CDR2 FQNNGV. The V and J ends lost 10 bases and 0 bases respectively, with 12 bases between them. The CDR3 is 14 residues long. As DNA, the CDR3 is TGTGCCACTTCACCGAGTCCGAACACCGGGGAGCTGTTTTTT. Translated: CATSPSPNTGELFF.

This clone was observed a few times. The rearrangement links TRBV9 to TRBJ1-1; 7 bases fit TRBD1. Germline V gives CDR1 SGDLS, CDR2 YYNGEE. This CDR3 has 11 residues. V dropped 3 bases and J dropped 12; count of bases not matched to a gene: 5. The CDR3, as DNA: TGTGCCAGCAGCGAGACAGGGAAGACTTTCTTT. As protein: CASSETGKTFF.